This entry lists 18 T cell receptor beta chains sequenced from one sample in a study of OX40 agonist ivuxolimab in advanced cancers. The table came from immunoSEQ multiplex PCR; TCRdb's copy has only in-frame clones and leaves some out. This table has 85,000 or so clones, 80% to 90% appearing once. The sample was CD4+ or CD8+ T cells sorted from blood, taken in a trial of the OX40 agonist ivuxolimab. All receptors come from an adult with an advanced solid tumor such as melanoma, head and neck, liver or kidney cancer.

This chain uses TRBV19 with TRBJ2-3; 9 bases map to TRBD2. CDR1 and CDR2 from the germline V gene are LNHDA and SQIVND (reference sequence). The J segment lost 11 bases and the V segment lost 3 bases, leaving 12 bases of the junction unmatched. The CDR3 sequence is 15 residues long. CDR3 protein: CASSIPGTSKEGQYF. The CDR3, as DNA: TGTGCCAGTAGTATTCCCGGGACTAGCAAAGAGGGGCAGTATTTT.

The chain recombines TRBV5-1 with TRBJ1-2; 8 nucleotides line up with TRBD1. The CDR3 is made up of 14 amino acids. The germline V gene encodes CDR1 SGHRS and CDR2 YFSETQ. The trim removed 0 bases at V and 8 bases at J, leaving 6 bases unmatched. The CDR3 is CASSLGDRWSGYTF. DNA of the CDR3: TGCGCCAGCAGCTTGGGGGACAGGTGGAGCGGCTACACCTTC.

This clone occurred once. The rearrangement uses TRBV7-7 and TRBJ2-5; no definite D call. CDR3 length: 13 residues. CDR1 is SSHAT, CDR2 FNYEAQ, per germline (reference sequence). Trimming took off 1 base at V and 5 bases at J, with 8 bases between the two ends. The CDR3 loop reads CASSLGRSETQYF. DNA for the CDR3: TGTGCCAGCAGCTTAGGACGATCGGAGACCCAGTACTTC.

The rearrangement joins TRBV7-7 to TRBJ2-2; 8 positions agree with TRBD2. The junction had 4 bases not matched to a gene; V was cut back by 1 base and J by 3 bases. Germline lookup yields CDR1 SSHAT and CDR2 FNYEAQ (reference sequence). The CDR3 sequence is 16 residues long. The CDR3 DNA reads TGTGCCAGCAGCTTAGACGGGGGGGCCGACACCGGGGAGCTGTTTTTT. Residues: CASSLDGGADTGELFF. Supplemented by reference TRBV7-7 and TRBJ2-2, the full variable domain reads GAGVSQSPRYKVTKRGQDVTLRCDPISSHATLYWYQQALGQGPEFLTYFNYEAQPDKSGLPSDRFSAERPEGSISTLTIQRTEQRDSAMYRCASSLDGGADTGELFFGEGSRLTVL.

The chain is built from TRBV30 and TRBJ1-2; the D gene is possibly TRBD1 (5 bases). The CDR3 runs to 13 residues. CDR1 is GTSNPN and CDR2 is SVGIG in the germline V gene (reference sequence). Trimming took off 0 bases at V and 4 bases at J, with 9 bases between the two ends. Here the CDR3 reads CAWSVGVIYGYTF. In nucleotides, the CDR3 is TGTGCCTGGAGTGTAGGGGTAATCTATGGCTACACCTTC.

V and J are TRBV9 and TRBJ2-6; TRBD1 matches 8 bases. This CDR3 has 19 amino acids. Germline V gives CDR1 SGDLS, CDR2 YYNGEE. V lost 2 bases and J lost 0; bases outside the gene matches: 10. The CDR3 nucleotides read TGTGCCAGCAGCGTGGCCGATGGGACAGGCCTCTCTGGGGCCAACGTCCTGACTTTC. Amino acids: CASSVADGTGLSGANVLTF.

CDR3 sequence (DNA): TGTGCCAGTAGTATCAGGGCCGGCTACACCTTC. Amino acid sequence: CASSIRAGYTF. This sequence joins TRBV19 and TRBJ1-2; perhaps TRBD1 as D (5 bases). Germline assignment: CDR1 LNHDA and CDR2 SQIVND (reference sequence). The CDR3 is made up of 11 amino acids. Trimming shortened V by 3 bases and J by 8 bases, and 7 bases separated the two germline ends.

The chain recombines TRBV18 with TRBJ1-1; D unresolved. V was shortened by 0 bases and J by 1 base, with 6 bases between the two germline ends. The CDR3 loop spans 14 amino acids. Germline V gene lookup returns CDR1 KGHSH and CDR2 LQKENI. The CDR3 loop is CASSPPPGNTEAFF. CDR3 in DNA: TGTGCCAGCTCACCACCTCCGGGGAACACTGAAGCTTTCTTT.

The J gene is TRBJ2-1, the V gene TRBV6-1; 7 bases line up with TRBD1. The CDR3 length is 15 residues. V lost 10 bases to trimming and J lost 2 bases; unmatched junction nucleotides: 11. Germline V gene lookup returns CDR1 MNHNS and CDR2 SASEGT. The CDR3 is CATSKGGTTYNEQFF. The CDR3 DNA reads as TGTGCCACCTCAAAAGGGGGCACTACCTACAATGAGCAGTTCTTC.

This sequence joins TRBV2 and TRBJ2-3; D is tentatively TRBD1 or TRBD2 (7 bases each). CDR1 SNHLY and CDR2 FYNNEI come from the germline V gene. Trimming pared 6 bases from V and 1 base from J, leaving 14 bases between. This CDR3 contains 15 residues. The CDR3 sequence is CASSRQGGGTDTQYF. The DNA of the CDR3 is TGTGCCAGCAGCAGACAGGGAGGGGGCACAGATACGCAGTATTTT.

This clone was seen only a few times. The V and J genes are TRBV7-9 and TRBJ1-2; 9 bases are shared with TRBD1. Germline V gives CDR1 SEHNR, CDR2 FQNEAQ (reference sequence). This CDR3 region has 16 residues. The ends lost 1 base at V and 4 bases at J; junction bases unmatched: 7. DNA for the CDR3: TGTGCCAGCAGCTTAGAAACAGGGGGCGCTTCCTATGGCTACACCTTC. It yields the protein CASSLETGGASYGYTF.

This sequence joins TRBV6-5 and TRBJ2-1; 10 positions match TRBD2. The germline CDR1 and CDR2 sequences are MNHEY and SVGAGI. Trimming at V came to 6 bases and at J to 4 bases, leaving 6 bases not matched to a gene. CDR3 length: 15 amino acids. CDR3: CASSHSGGTYNEQFF. The CDR3 bases are TGTGCCAGCAGCCATAGCGGGGGGACATACAATGAGCAGTTCTTC.

The count of this clone is one. The rearrangement joins TRBV7-2 to TRBJ1-4; 9 bases agree with TRBD1. This CDR3 region has 15 residues. CDR1 is SGHTA, CDR2 FQGNSA, per germline. The V gene end was trimmed by 5 bases and the J gene end by 8 bases; junction bases not matched to a gene: 9. The CDR3 here is CASSPEQGAWEKLFF. The CDR3 DNA follows: TGTGCCAGCAGCCCAGAACAGGGGGCCTGGGAAAAACTGTTTTTT.

This chain joins TRBV10-3 and TRBJ2-1; 9 bases are shared with TRBD1. CDR3 length equals 15 residues. Germline assignment: CDR1 ENHRY and CDR2 SYGVKD. With V trimmed by 0 bases and J by 9 bases, 6 bases remained unmatched. CDR3 in DNA: TGTGCCATCAGTGAGTCATACAGGGGGCGGAGTGAGCAGTTCTTC. Translated: CAISESYRGRSEQFF.

In regard to this clone: The same CDR3 can be traced to other DNA sequences in this sample. The chain couples TRBV14 to TRBJ2-7, with 9 bases identical to TRBD1. This CDR3 has 17 amino acids. In germline, CDR1 is SGHDN, CDR2 FVKESK. V lost 4 bases to trimming and J lost 0 bases; unmatched junction nucleotides: 10. The DNA of the CDR3 is TGTGCCAGCAGCCCTCTCCCGGGACAGGGAAGCTCCTACGAGCAGTACTTC. This encodes CASSPLPGQGSSYEQYF.

V and J are TRBV28 and TRBJ1-2, with 10 bases fitting TRBD1. J gave up 0 bases and V 4 bases, and 8 bases lay outside the gene matches. Germline V CDR1 and CDR2: MDHEN, SYDVKM. The CDR3 is made up of 17 amino acids. The CDR3 sequence is CASSSPDRGLANYGYTF. CDR3 in DNA: TGTGCCAGCAGTTCTCCGGACAGGGGGTTAGCTAACTATGGCTACACCTTC.

CDR3 sequence (DNA): TGTGCCAGCAATCCCACGAACACTGAAGCTTTCTTT. Translated: CASNPTNTEAFF. This chain links TRBV28 with TRBJ1-1; unclear D gene. CDR1 MDHEN and CDR2 SYDVKM come from the germline V gene. The CDR3 runs 12 residues. V was trimmed by 7 bases and J by 1 base, leaving 7 bases between them.

This sequence joins TRBV5-1 and TRBJ2-5; no definite D call. CDR1 and CDR2 from the germline V gene are SGHRS and YFSETQ. V was cut by 0 bases and J by 5 bases, with 11 bases left in between. The CDR3 consists of 14 residues. CDR3 coding DNA: TGCGCCAGCAGCTTGGCCCTCTCGGCGGAGACCCAGTACTTC. It is translated as CASSLALSAETQYF.